These 5 T cell receptor beta chains were sequenced from one sample in a study of T cells in Graves' hyperthyroidism and ophthalmopathy (dated by TCRdb to the late 2010s). The library was made by multiplex PCR. Instrument used: Illumina HiSeq 2000. The TCR beta CDR3 regions were amplified from the RNA transcripts. The TCR CDR3 was subjected to a first round of RT-PCR using the HTBI primer set and the Qiagen OneStep RT-PCR kit. In TCRdb, the public reads were trimmed at Q25 with fastp and aligned with MiXCR, with productive beta chains retained. A single entry per CDR3 protein holds the most common genes and DNA from its merged rows. This sample gives hundreds of thousands of distinct CDR3 sequences in total; about two fifths of them show up just once. Over 8% of the sample rests with the top ten. Sequencing was performed on blood. Every receptor here comes from a young man with Graves' hyperthyroidism.

The chain is built from TRBV29-1 and TRBJ2-5, with 7 bases that match TRBD1. CDR3 length: 12 amino acids. Germline CDR1 reads SQVTM; CDR2 reads ANQGSEA. The J segment lost 5 bases and the V segment lost 6 bases, leaving 6 bases of the junction unmatched. The CDR3 DNA reads TGCAGCGTCGCGGGCAGGGGGGAGACCCAGTACTTC. Its translation: CSVAGRGETQYF. Based on the CDR3 plus reference TRBV29-1 and TRBJ2-5, the full variable domain is SAVISQKPSRDICQRGTSLTIQCQVDSQVTMMFWYRQQPGQSLTLIATANQGSEATYESGFVIDKFPISRPNLTFSTLTVSNMSPEDSSIYLCSVAGRGETQYFGPGTRLLVL.

This clonotype came up once. The chain couples TRBV2 to TRBJ2-2; the D is unclear. Germline CDR1 SNHLY, CDR2 FYNNEI. This CDR3 is 15 amino acids long. Between the trimmed V and J ends, which lost 4 bases and 5 bases, there was a span of 14 bases. The CDR3 nucleotides are TGTGCCAGCAGTGGGGGTTGGAGATCGACCGGGGAGCTGTTTTTT. Protein sequence: CASSGGWRSTGELFF.

This chain connects TRBV10-3 to TRBJ2-7; a weak D match, TRBD2 (6 bases). This CDR3 has 11 residues. V lost 4 bases, J lost 7 bases, and 8 bases lay in between. The V gene's germline CDR1 is ENHRY and CDR2 SYGVKD. CDR3 sequence: CAISAGEEQYF. CDR3 sequence (DNA): TGTGCCATCAGTGCGGGAGAAGAGCAGTACTTC.

A few counts support this clonotype. With a much larger clone just one base away, this may be a read error. V gene TRBV15 combines with J gene TRBJ1-3, with D possibly TRBD1 on 5 matching bases. This CDR3 contains 15 residues. V was trimmed by 8 bases and J by 2 bases, leaving 16 bases between them. The germline V gene encodes CDR1 LNHNV and CDR2 YYDKDF (reference sequence). CDR3: CATGTTAIPGNTIYF. Here the CDR3 DNA reads TGTGCCACCGGAACGACAGCTATCCCTGGAAACACCATATATTTT. Drawing the rest from reference TRBV15 and TRBJ1-3, the complete variable domain is DAMVIQNPRYQVTQFGKPVTLSCSQTLNHNVMYWYQQKSSQAPKLLFHYYDKDFNNEADTPDNFQSRRPNTSFCFLDIRSPGLGDTAMYLCATGTTAIPGNTIYFGEGSWLTVV.

This clonotype was recorded a few times. This chain uses TRBV5-5 with TRBJ1-4; the D is unclear. Germline V gene data show CDR1 as SGHKS and CDR2 as YYEKEE (reference sequence). The CDR3 loop spans 15 amino acids. Trimming left V 2 bases short and J 8 bases short, with 16 bases between. The CDR3 is CASSFLGREREKLFF. CDR3 DNA: TGTGCCAGCAGCTTTTTAGGGCGCGAAAGGGAAAAACTGTTTTTT.